Presented here are 32 T cell receptor beta chains from one specimen sequenced in a study of T-cell memory formation after mild COVID-19 (dated by TCRdb to the early 2020s). The library was built by means of 5' RACE. The sequencing machine was an Illumina NovaSeq 6000. TCRdb handled the public reads itself, with Q25 trimming in fastp and clone calling in MiXCR, and kept productive beta chains. Rows with one shared CDR3 protein collapse into an entry with the most common genes and DNA. A total of approximately 570,000 distinct CDR3 sequences appear in this sample, 15% to 20% of them only once. Clones ranked in the top ten supply around 12% of the sample. Source material: PBMCs or a T cell subset sorted from them (not recorded which). Source of these receptors: an adult woman who had mild COVID-19 (a few samples of this study predate the infection). The sample titles of this study are shuffled in the database, so cell type and time point are left out; the donor was told from shared clones.

This clonotype occurred a few times. The genes are TRBV4-1 and TRBJ2-4; TRBD2 might be the D (6 bases). The germline V gene encodes CDR1 MGHRA and CDR2 YSYEKL. CDR3 size: 16 residues. Deletions cut 4 bases from V and 0 bases from J, with 13 bases between. DNA of the CDR3: TGCGCCAGCAGCCCCGGGACTCCAATAGCCAAAAACATTCAGTACTTC. Protein product: CASSPGTPIAKNIQYF.

The table lists this clonotype with a few counts. The chain joins TRBV19 to TRBJ1-1; D is undetermined. Germline V gene data show CDR1 as LNHDA and CDR2 as SQIVND (reference sequence). Trimming took 3 bases from V and 0 from J, leaving 11 bases between them. The CDR3 contains 15 residues. The CDR3 DNA reads TGTGCCAGTAGTATTTCAGAAATCATGAACACTGAAGCTTTCTTT. Residues: CASSISEIMNTEAFF.

This clonotype was picked up a small number of times. The chain couples TRBV3-1 to TRBJ2-2, with a tentative D call TRBD1 (5 bases). V was pared by 1 base and J by 1 base, with 7 bases between. The V gene's germline CDR1 is LGHDT and CDR2 YNNKEL (reference sequence). There are 15 residues in the CDR3. The CDR3 DNA follows: TGTGCCAGCAGCCAAGGCAGGGTGAACACCGGGGAGCTGTTTTTT. This codes for CASSQGRVNTGELFF.

This clonotype was detected only a few times. The rearrangement links TRBV6-2 or TRBV6-3 to TRBJ2-6; a weak D match, TRBD2 (5 bases). This CDR3 contains 15 residues. Trimming took 3 bases from V and 1 from J, leaving 7 bases between them. Germline V gives CDR1 MNHEY, CDR2 SVGEGT. CDR3: CASSYGRSGANVLTF. The CDR3 DNA reads as TGTGCCAGCAGTTATGGGAGATCTGGGGCCAACGTCCTGACTTTC.

This clonotype was found a few times. V and J are TRBV12-3 or TRBV12-4 and TRBJ1-6; D not resolved. Trimming cost V 5 bases and J 6 bases, with 8 bases left between them. CDR3 length: 13 amino acids. In DNA, the CDR3 is TGTGCCAGCAGTCCGGGATCTAATTCACCCCTCCACTTT. This codes for CASSPGSNSPLHF.

J is TRBJ2-3 and V is TRBV9; 7 nucleotides line up with TRBD1. The trim removed 4 bases at V and 5 bases at J, leaving 7 bases unmatched. The CDR3 is 14 amino acids. The germline V gene encodes CDR1 SGDLS and CDR2 YYNGEE. CDR3 in amino acids: CASSSPDREDTQYF. The CDR3 nucleotides read TGTGCCAGCAGCAGCCCTGACAGGGAAGATACGCAGTATTTT.

This chain joins TRBV10-3 and TRBJ2-1; D may be TRBD2 (6 bases). Between the trimmed V and J ends, which lost 2 bases and 7 bases, there was a span of 21 bases. The germline V gene has CDR1 ENHRY and CDR2 SYGVKD. This CDR3 spans 17 amino acids. The CDR3, as DNA: TGTGCCATCAGTGAGGCGGAGAGACTAGACGGGGTGAATGAGCAGTTCTTC. It specifies CAISEAERLDGVNEQFF.

The chain recombines TRBV7-3 with TRBJ2-7; 8 bases agree with TRBD2. V trimming: 5 bases; J trimming: 7 bases; junction bases outside the gene matches: 7. The CDR3 spans 13 residues. Looked up from germline, CDR1 is SGHTA and CDR2 is FQGTGA. In DNA, the CDR3 is TGTGCCAGCAGCCCCGGGGGGGCAGAAGAGCAGTACTTC. This translates into CASSPGGAEEQYF.

In this sample, this clonotype turned up a few times. The chain is built from TRBV27 and TRBJ1-1, with D hard to call. V lost 5 bases and J lost 1, with 11 bases in between. The CDR3 is made up of 14 amino acids. Germline CDR1 reads MNHEY; CDR2 reads SMNVEV (reference sequence). The CDR3 nucleotides are TGTGCCAGCAGTAAATTAAGCACGAACACTGAAGCTTTCTTT. Translating it yields CASSKLSTNTEAFF.

This clonotype was counted a few times. The chain carries TRBV5-1 and TRBJ2-2; a possible D gene is TRBD2 (6 bases). The CDR3 is 15 residues long. In germline, CDR1 is SGHRS, CDR2 YFSETQ. Deletions cut 0 bases from V and 8 bases from J, with 14 bases between. CDR3 loop: CASSLGASVLGELFF. DNA of the CDR3: TGCGCCAGCAGCTTGGGTGCTAGCGTGCTAGGGGAGCTGTTTTTT. Supplemented by reference TRBV5-1 and TRBJ2-2, the full variable domain reads KAGVTQTPRYLIKTRGQQVTLSCSPISGHRSVSWYQQTPGQGLQFLFEYFSETQRNKGNFPGRFSGRQFSNSRSEMNVSTLELGDSALYLCASSLGASVLGELFFGEGSRLTVL.

This clonotype was seen a handful of times. The chain uses TRBV20-1 and TRBJ2-7, with no clear D. This CDR3 has 14 residues. Trimming removed 0 bases at V and 0 bases at J, with 9 bases between. Germline V gives CDR1 DFQATT, CDR2 SNEGSKA (reference sequence). In nucleotides, the CDR3 is TGCAGTGCTAGAGATACCCGATCCTCCTACGAGCAGTACTTC. It translates to CSARDTRSSYEQYF.

This chain connects TRBV5-6 to TRBJ2-7; possibly TRBD1 or TRBD2 for D (5 bases each). Germline lookup yields CDR1 SGHDT and CDR2 YYEEEE. The CDR3 runs 16 residues. The germline V and J ends were trimmed by 3 bases and 0 bases, with 16 bases remaining between them. CDR3 DNA: TGTGCCAGCAGCTCATGGGGGTTACAGATCTCCTACGAGCAGTACTTC. Translation gives CASSSWGLQISYEQYF.

J is TRBJ1-2 and V is TRBV21-1. TRBV21-1 is labeled a pseudogene. This CDR3 is 16 amino acids long. The DNA for the CDR3 is TGTGCCAGCAGCATCCAGGCTTTGACCACAAACTATGGCTACACCTTC. As protein: CASSIQALTTNYGYTF.

This clonotype was detected ten times or more. The J gene is TRBJ2-1, the V gene TRBV5-1; D is perhaps TRBD1 (6 bases). This CDR3 spans 14 amino acids. Trimming took off 4 bases at V and 9 bases at J, with 17 bases between the two ends. Germline V lookup: CDR1 SGHRS, CDR2 YFSETQ. CDR3 sequence: CASSPHREGGEQFF. The DNA of the CDR3 is TGCGCCAGCAGCCCGCACAGGGAAGGGGGTGAGCAGTTCTTC.

This clonotype was seen only once. V is TRBV20-1 and J is TRBJ2-1; D unclear. This CDR3 comprises 9 residues. Germline CDR1 reads DFQATT; CDR2 reads SNEGSKA (reference sequence). V gave up 7 bases and J gave up 7 bases, with 5 bases separating them. The CDR3 loop reads CSVKNEQFF. As DNA, the CDR3 is TGCAGTGTCAAGAATGAGCAGTTCTTC.

This clonotype was observed a few times. CDR3 in amino acids: CASRHRGQGEAFF. The DNA of the CDR3 is TGTGCCAGCAGGCATAGGGGGCAAGGTGAAGCTTTCTTT. This chain uses TRBV7-8 with TRBJ1-1; 7 bases fit TRBD1. V lost 6 bases to trimming and J lost 7 bases; unmatched junction nucleotides: 8. From germline, CDR1 is SGHVS and CDR2 FQNEAQ. The CDR3 loop spans 13 amino acids.

This clonotype was picked up a small number of times. The chain couples TRBV7-8 to TRBJ1-5; D not resolved. The CDR3 extends over 15 amino acids. Trimming left V 1 base short and J 6 bases short, with 13 bases between. Germline lookup yields CDR1 SGHVS and CDR2 FQNEAQ. The CDR3 DNA reads as TGTGCCAGCAGCTTAGGACGGCATTACAGTCAGCCCCAGCATTTT. This gives the protein CASSLGRHYSQPQHF.

This clonotype has only a few counts. This chain joins TRBV7-9 and TRBJ2-1; TRBD2 might be the D (5 bases). The CDR3 is made up of 14 amino acids. The V and J ends lost 3 bases and 5 bases respectively, with 11 bases between them. Looked up from germline, CDR1 is SEHNR and CDR2 is FQNEAQ (reference sequence). The CDR3 is CASSLDSKDNEQFF. The CDR3 DNA sequence: TGTGCCAGCAGCTTGGACTCGAAAGACAATGAGCAGTTCTTC.

The J gene is TRBJ2-1, the V gene TRBV9; tentatively, D is TRBD2 (5 bases). V was shortened by 5 bases and J by 8 bases, with 23 bases between the two germline ends. The germline V gene encodes CDR1 SGDLS and CDR2 YYNGEE. There are 16 residues in the CDR3. As DNA, the CDR3 is TGTGCCAGCAGTTATTCCACTAGTGAGGGCCGATATGAGCAGTTCTTC. This translates into CASSYSTSEGRYEQFF.

This clonotype turned up a few times. The V and J genes are TRBV18 and TRBJ2-7; 7 positions match TRBD1. CDR3 length: 14 residues. Germline trimming cut 3 bases from V and 4 bases from J; bases unmatched to any gene: 6. Germline assignment: CDR1 KGHSH and CDR2 LQKENI. This chain's CDR3 is CASSPGTDGYEQYF. The DNA of the CDR3 is TGTGCCAGCTCACCCGGGACAGACGGTTACGAGCAGTACTTC.

V is TRBV6-6 and J is TRBJ2-5, with 8 bases lining up with TRBD2. Trimming at V came to 0 bases and at J to 2 bases, leaving 5 bases not matched to a gene. This CDR3 has 16 residues. Germline V gene data show CDR1 as MNHNY and CDR2 as SVGAGI (reference sequence). The chain's CDR3 is CASSYSIAGGQETQYF. The CDR3 bases are TGTGCCAGCAGTTACTCGATTGCGGGGGGACAAGAGACCCAGTACTTC.

This clonotype was counted at least ten times. This sequence joins TRBV27 and TRBJ2-7, with a tentative D call TRBD1 (5 bases). The V gene's germline CDR1 is MNHEY and CDR2 SMNVEV (reference sequence). The CDR3 has 13 residues. Between the trimmed V and J ends, which lost 4 bases and 3 bases, there was a span of 10 bases. CDR3 nucleotide sequence: TGTGCCAGCAGTTGGGGCAGGGACTACGAGCAGTACTTC. Its translation is CASSWGRDYEQYF.

V usage is TRBV6-6 and J usage is TRBJ2-5; 7 bases are shared with TRBD2. V trimming: 2 bases; J trimming: 5 bases; junction bases outside the gene matches: 8. This CDR3 has 15 amino acids. Germline assignment: CDR1 MNHNY and CDR2 SVGAGI (reference sequence). The CDR3 protein is CASSYGGTGGETQYF. The CDR3 nucleotides are TGTGCCAGCAGTTACGGCGGGACCGGGGGGGAGACCCAGTACTTC.

V usage is TRBV20-1 and J usage is TRBJ2-7, with D tentatively TRBD1 (6 bases). Germline V lookup: CDR1 DFQATT, CDR2 SNEGSKA (reference sequence). The CDR3 sequence is 10 residues long. Trimming cost V 6 bases and J 5 bases, with 8 bases left between them. The CDR3 nucleotides read TGCAGTGCCTACAGGGACGAGCAGTACTTC. Residues: CSAYRDEQYF.

This rearrangement joins TRBV29-1 to TRBJ1-5; 7 bases map to TRBD1. With 4 bases clipped from V and 3 bases from J, the junction kept 3 bases outside the gene matches. Germline CDR1 SQVTM, CDR2 ANQGSEA. The CDR3 has 13 amino acids. The CDR3 loop reads CSVGQGANQPQHF. DNA of the CDR3: TGCAGCGTTGGACAGGGAGCCAATCAGCCCCAGCATTTT.

This clonotype was counted only a few times. This rearrangement joins TRBV25-1 to TRBJ2-7; TRBD1 or TRBD2 may be the D gene (5 bases each). Germline V gene lookup returns CDR1 MGHDK and CDR2 SYGVNS. CDR3 size: 15 residues. Deletions cut 7 bases from V and 2 bases from J, with 18 bases between. The chain's CDR3 is CASIYRDPLTYEQYF. CDR3 DNA: TGTGCCAGCATTTACCGGGACCCTTTGACCTACGAGCAGTACTTC.

This chain uses TRBV18 with TRBJ2-1, with 7 bases identical to TRBD2. The V gene's germline CDR1 is KGHSH and CDR2 LQKENI. The CDR3 consists of 15 residues. The V and J ends lost 6 bases and 7 bases, in that order; junction bases with no gene match: 12. Written as DNA, the CDR3 is TGTGCCAGCTCGCCCGGGACTACCCTTAAAAATGAGCAGTTCTTC. Translated: CASSPGTTLKNEQFF. The complete variable domain, with remaining parts taken from reference TRBV18 and TRBJ2-1, reads NAGVMQNPRHLVRRRGQEARLRCSPMKGHSHVYWYRQLPEEGLKFMVYLQKENIIDESGMPKERFSAEFPKEGPSILRIQQVVRGDSAAYFCASSPGTTLKNEQFFGPGTRLTVL.

This rearrangement joins TRBV4-2 to TRBJ2-7; a weak D match, TRBD1 (5 bases). The V end was cut by 4 bases, the J end by 0 bases, with 10 bases between. Per the germline V gene, CDR1 is LGHNA and CDR2 is YNFKEQ. The CDR3 has 14 residues. CDR3 region: CASSPGSGSYEQYF. The CDR3 nucleotides are TGTGCCAGCAGCCCAGGGTCCGGCTCCTACGAGCAGTACTTC.

The chain employs TRBV20-1 and TRBJ2-7; 13 bases line up with TRBD2. The ends lost 0 bases at V and 12 bases at J; junction bases unmatched: 11. The CDR3 is 15 amino acids. The germline V gene has CDR1 DFQATT and CDR2 SNEGSKA (reference sequence). DNA of the CDR3: TGCAGTGCTAGAGATAGTAGGACTAGCGGGAGTGTACTGTACTTC. Translated: CSARDSRTSGSVLYF.

This rearrangement joins TRBV6-1 to TRBJ1-6, with TRBD1 matching over 8 bases. The V gene end was trimmed by 4 bases and the J gene end by 7 bases; junction bases not matched to a gene: 0. The V gene's germline CDR1 is MNHNS and CDR2 SASEGT. This CDR3 has 13 amino acids. In DNA, the CDR3 is TGTGCCAGCAGTGGGGACAGGAATTCACCCCTCCACTTT. It yields the protein CASSGDRNSPLHF.

This clonotype appeared a few times. The CDR3 spells CASSYGRLSNQPQHF. DNA of the CDR3: TGTGCCAGCAGTTACGGGCGGCTAAGCAATCAGCCCCAGCATTTT. The chain joins TRBV6-2 or TRBV6-3 to TRBJ1-5; D is unclear. V gave up 2 bases and J gave up 1 base, with 9 bases separating them. This CDR3 region has 15 residues. Germline CDR1 reads MNHEY; CDR2 reads SVGEGT.

The sample holds a few counts of this clonotype. The chain uses TRBV6-5 and TRBJ2-4; 7 nucleotides align to TRBD1. CDR3 size: 16 residues. The ends lost 6 bases at V and 4 bases at J; junction bases unmatched: 12. Germline CDR1 MNHEY, CDR2 SVGAGI. CDR3 in amino acids: CASSAKATGSKNIQYF. The DNA for the CDR3 is TGTGCCAGCAGCGCCAAAGCGACAGGGTCAAAAAACATTCAGTACTTC.